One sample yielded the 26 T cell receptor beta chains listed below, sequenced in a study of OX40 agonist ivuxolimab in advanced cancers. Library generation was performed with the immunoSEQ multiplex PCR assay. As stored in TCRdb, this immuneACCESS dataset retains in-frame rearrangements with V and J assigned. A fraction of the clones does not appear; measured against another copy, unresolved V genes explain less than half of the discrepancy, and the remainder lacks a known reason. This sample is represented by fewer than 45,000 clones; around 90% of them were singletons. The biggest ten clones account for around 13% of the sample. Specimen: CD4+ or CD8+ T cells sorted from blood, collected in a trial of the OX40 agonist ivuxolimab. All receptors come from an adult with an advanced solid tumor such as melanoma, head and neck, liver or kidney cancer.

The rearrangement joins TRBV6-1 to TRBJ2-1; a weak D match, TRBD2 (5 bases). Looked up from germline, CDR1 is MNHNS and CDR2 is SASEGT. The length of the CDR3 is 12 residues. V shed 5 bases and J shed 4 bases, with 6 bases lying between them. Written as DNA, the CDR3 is TGTGCCAGCAGTTTAGCGTACAATGAGCAGTTCTTC. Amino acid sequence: CASSLAYNEQFF.

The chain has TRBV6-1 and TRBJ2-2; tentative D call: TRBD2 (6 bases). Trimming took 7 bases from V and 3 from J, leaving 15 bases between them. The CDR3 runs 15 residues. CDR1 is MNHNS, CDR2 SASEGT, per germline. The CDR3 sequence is CASIYGGWDTGELFF. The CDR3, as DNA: TGTGCCAGCATATATGGAGGGTGGGACACCGGGGAGCTGTTTTTT.

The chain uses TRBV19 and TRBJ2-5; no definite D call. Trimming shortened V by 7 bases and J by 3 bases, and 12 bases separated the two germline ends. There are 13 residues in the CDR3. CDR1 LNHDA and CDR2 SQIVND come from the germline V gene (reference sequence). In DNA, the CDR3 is TGTGCCAGTAACGACCCCCAGGAAGAGACCCAGTACTTC. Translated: CASNDPQEETQYF.

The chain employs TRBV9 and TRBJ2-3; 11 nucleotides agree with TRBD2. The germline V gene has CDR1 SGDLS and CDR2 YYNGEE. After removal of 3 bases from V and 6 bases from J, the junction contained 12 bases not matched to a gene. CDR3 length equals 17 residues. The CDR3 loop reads CASSEGVAGGRSDTQYF. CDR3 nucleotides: TGTGCCAGCAGCGAGGGGGTAGCGGGAGGGCGCTCGGATACGCAGTATTTT. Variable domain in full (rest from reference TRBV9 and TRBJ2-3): DSGVTQTPKHLITATGQRVTLRCSPRSGDLSVYWYQQSLDQGLQFLIQYYNGEERAKGNILERFSAQQFPDLHSELNLSSLELGDSALYFCASSEGVAGGRSDTQYFGPGTRLTVL.

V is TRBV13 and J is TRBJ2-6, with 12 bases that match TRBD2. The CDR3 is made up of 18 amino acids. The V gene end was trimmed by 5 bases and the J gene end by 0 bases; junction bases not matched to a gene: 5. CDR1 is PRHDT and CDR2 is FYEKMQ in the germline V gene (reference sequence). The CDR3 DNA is TGTGCCAGCAGCCCAAGGACTAGCGGGACCTCTGGGGCCAACGTCCTGACTTTC. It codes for CASSPRTSGTSGANVLTF.

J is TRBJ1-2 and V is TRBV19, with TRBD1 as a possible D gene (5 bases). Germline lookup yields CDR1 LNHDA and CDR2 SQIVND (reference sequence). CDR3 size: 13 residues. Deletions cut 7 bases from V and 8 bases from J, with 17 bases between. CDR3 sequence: CASTTKGSGGYTF. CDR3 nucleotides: TGTGCCAGTACCACGAAGGGGAGTGGCGGCTACACCTTC. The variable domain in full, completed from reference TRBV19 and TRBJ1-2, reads DGGITQSPKYLFRKEGQNVTLSCEQNLNHDAMYWYRQDPGQGLRLIYYSQIVNDFQKGDIAEGYSVSREKKESFPLTVTSAQKNPTAFYLCASTTKGSGGYTFGSGTRLTVV.

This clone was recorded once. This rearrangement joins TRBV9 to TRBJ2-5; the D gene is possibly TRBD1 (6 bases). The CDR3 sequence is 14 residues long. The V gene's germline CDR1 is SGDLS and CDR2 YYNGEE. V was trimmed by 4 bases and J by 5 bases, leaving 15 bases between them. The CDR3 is CASSLTGLGETQYF. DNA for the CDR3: TGTGCCAGCAGCCTTACAGGGTTAGGGGAGACCCAGTACTTC.

The CDR3 protein is CASSFSGTGFNEQFF. CDR3 nucleotide sequence: TGTGCCAGCAGTTTCTCCGGGACAGGGTTTAATGAGCAGTTCTTC. The chain combines TRBV27 with TRBJ2-1; 9 bases fit TRBD1. The CDR3 consists of 15 residues. Germline trimming cut 3 bases from V and 7 bases from J; bases unmatched to any gene: 7. Germline V gene sequence: CDR1 MNHEY, CDR2 SMNVEV (reference sequence).

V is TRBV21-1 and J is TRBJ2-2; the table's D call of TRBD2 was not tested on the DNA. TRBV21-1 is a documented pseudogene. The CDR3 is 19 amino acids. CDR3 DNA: TGTGCCTCCCGGGGGGGCTTCGGGACTAGCGGGAGTCCTCCCGGGGAGCTGTTTTTT. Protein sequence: CASRGGFGTSGSPPGELFF.

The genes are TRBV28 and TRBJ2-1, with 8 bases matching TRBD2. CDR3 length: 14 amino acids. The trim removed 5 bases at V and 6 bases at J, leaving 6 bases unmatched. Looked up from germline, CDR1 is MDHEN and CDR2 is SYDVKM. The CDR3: CASSTYGRVNEQFF. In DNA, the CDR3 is TGTGCCAGCAGTACCTACGGGAGGGTCAATGAGCAGTTCTTC.

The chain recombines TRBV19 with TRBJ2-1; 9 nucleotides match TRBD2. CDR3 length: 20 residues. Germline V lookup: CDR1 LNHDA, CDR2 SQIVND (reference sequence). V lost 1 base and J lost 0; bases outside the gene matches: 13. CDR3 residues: CASSIGAPGLAGSSYNEQFF. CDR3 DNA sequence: TGTGCCAGTAGTATAGGCGCCCCGGGGCTAGCGGGAAGCTCCTACAATGAGCAGTTCTTC. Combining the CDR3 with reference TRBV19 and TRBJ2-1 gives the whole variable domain DGGITQSPKYLFRKEGQNVTLSCEQNLNHDAMYWYRQDPGQGLRLIYYSQIVNDFQKGDIAEGYSVSREKKESFPLTVTSAQKNPTAFYLCASSIGAPGLAGSSYNEQFFGPGTRLTVL.

DNA of the CDR3: TGTGCCAGCAGCGTAGTTACAGGACAGGACTATGGCTACACCTTC. This gives the protein CASSVVTGQDYGYTF. V gene TRBV9 combines with J gene TRBJ1-2; 7 bases fit TRBD1. After removal of 0 bases from V and 3 bases from J, the junction contained 5 bases not matched to a gene. The CDR3 sequence is 15 residues long. Germline values: CDR1 SGDLS, CDR2 YYNGEE.

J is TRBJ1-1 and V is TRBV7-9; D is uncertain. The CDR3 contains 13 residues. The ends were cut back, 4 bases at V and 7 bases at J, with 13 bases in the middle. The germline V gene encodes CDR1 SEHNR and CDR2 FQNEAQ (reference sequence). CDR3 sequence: CASSSEGWGEAFF. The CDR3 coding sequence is TGTGCCAGCAGCTCAGAAGGGTGGGGTGAAGCTTTCTTT.

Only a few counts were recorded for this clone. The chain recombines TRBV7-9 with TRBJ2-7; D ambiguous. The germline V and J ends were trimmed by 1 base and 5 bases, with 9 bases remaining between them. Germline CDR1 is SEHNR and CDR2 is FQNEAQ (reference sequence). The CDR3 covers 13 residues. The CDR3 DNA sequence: TGTGCCAGCAGCTTAGGAAAATGGCACGAGCAGTACTTC. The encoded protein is CASSLGKWHEQYF.

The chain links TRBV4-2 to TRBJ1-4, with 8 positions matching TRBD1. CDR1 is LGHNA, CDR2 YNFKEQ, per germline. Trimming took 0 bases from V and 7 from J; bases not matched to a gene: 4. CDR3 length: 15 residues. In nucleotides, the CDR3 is TGTGCCAGCAGCCAAGAAAACACAGGGGGTGAAAAACTGTTTTTT. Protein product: CASSQENTGGEKLFF.

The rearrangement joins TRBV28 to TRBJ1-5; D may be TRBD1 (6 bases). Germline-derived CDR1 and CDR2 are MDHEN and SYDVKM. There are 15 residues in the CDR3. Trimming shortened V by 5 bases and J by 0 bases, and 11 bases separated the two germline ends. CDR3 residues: CASSTWGLSNQPQHF. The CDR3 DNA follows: TGTGCCAGCAGTACCTGGGGGCTTAGCAATCAGCCCCAGCATTTT.

CDR3 sequence reads: CASSLREGGRRGDEQFF. CDR3 DNA: TGTGCCAGCAGCTTACGGGAGGGCGGGAGAAGGGGCGATGAGCAGTTCTTC. This chain connects TRBV7-6 to TRBJ2-1, with 8 bases identical to TRBD2. This CDR3 is built from 17 residues. V trimming: 2 bases; J trimming: 8 bases; junction bases outside the gene matches: 14. From germline, CDR1 is SGHVS and CDR2 FNYEAQ.

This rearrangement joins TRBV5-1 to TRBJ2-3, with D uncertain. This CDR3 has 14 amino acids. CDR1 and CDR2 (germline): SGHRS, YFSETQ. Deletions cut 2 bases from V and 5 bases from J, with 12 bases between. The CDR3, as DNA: TGCGCCAGCAGCTTCTTACCAGATGGAGATACGCAGTATTTT. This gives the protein CASSFLPDGDTQYF. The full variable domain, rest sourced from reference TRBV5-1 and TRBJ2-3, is KAGVTQTPRYLIKTRGQQVTLSCSPISGHRSVSWYQQTPGQGLQFLFEYFSETQRNKGNFPGRFSGRQFSNSRSEMNVSTLELGDSALYLCASSFLPDGDTQYFGPGTRLTVL.

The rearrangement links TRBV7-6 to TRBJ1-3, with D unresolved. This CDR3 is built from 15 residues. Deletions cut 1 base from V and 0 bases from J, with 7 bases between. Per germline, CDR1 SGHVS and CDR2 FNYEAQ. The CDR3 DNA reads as TGTGCCAGCAGCTTAGAACCGAGCTCTGGAAACACCATATATTTT. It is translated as CASSLEPSSGNTIYF.

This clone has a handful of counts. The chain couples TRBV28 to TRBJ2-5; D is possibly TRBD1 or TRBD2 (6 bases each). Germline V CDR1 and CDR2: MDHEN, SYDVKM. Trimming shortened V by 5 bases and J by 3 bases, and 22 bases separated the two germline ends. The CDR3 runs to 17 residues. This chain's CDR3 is CASSSPQGRQHEETQYF. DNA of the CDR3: TGTGCCAGCAGTAGCCCCCAGGGGAGGCAGCATGAAGAGACCCAGTACTTC.

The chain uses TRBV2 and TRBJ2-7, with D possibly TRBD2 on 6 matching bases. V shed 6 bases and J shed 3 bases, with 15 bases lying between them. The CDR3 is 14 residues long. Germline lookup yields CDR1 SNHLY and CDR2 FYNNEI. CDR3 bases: TGTGCCAGCAGGAAGGCCGGGACTCGCTACGAGCAGTACTTC. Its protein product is CASRKAGTRYEQYF.

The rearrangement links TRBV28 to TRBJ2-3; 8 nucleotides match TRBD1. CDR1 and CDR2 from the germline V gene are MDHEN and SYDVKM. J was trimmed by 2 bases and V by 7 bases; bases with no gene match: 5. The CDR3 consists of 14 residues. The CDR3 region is CASTSGQVTDTQYF. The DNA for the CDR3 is TGTGCCAGCACCTCGGGACAGGTCACAGATACGCAGTATTTT.

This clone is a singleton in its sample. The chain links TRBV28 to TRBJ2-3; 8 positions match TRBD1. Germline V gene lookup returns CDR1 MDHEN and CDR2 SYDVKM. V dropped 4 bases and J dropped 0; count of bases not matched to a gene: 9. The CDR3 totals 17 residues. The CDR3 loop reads CASSSPQGAFSTDTQYF. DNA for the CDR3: TGTGCCAGCAGTTCCCCTCAGGGGGCGTTCAGCACAGATACGCAGTATTTT.

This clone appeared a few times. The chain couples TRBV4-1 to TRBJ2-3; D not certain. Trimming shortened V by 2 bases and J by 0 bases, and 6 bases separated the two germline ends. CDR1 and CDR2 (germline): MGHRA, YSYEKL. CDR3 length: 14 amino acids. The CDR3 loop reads CASSQHISTDTQYF. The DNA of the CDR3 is TGCGCCAGCAGCCAACACATCAGCACAGATACGCAGTATTTT.

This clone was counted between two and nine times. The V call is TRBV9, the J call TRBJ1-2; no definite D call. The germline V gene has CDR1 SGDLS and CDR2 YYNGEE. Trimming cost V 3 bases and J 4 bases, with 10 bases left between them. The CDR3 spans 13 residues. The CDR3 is CASSGDTSYGYTF. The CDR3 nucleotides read TGTGCCAGCAGCGGCGACACTTCCTATGGCTACACCTTC.

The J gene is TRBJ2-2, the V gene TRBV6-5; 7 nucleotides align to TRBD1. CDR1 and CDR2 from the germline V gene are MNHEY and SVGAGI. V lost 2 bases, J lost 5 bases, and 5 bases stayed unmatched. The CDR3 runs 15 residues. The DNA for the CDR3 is TGTGCCAGCAGTTACCTGGGACAGACTACCGGGGAGCTGTTTTTT. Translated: CASSYLGQTTGELFF.